Below are 16 T cell receptor beta chains sequenced from a single sample in a study of T cells in localized non-small cell lung cancer. TCRdb keeps only in-frame clones here, not all; method: immunoSEQ multiplex PCR. The profile shows 1,500 or so clones, around 25% of them singletons. This specimen was normal lung tissue next to the tumor, taken before any cancer treatment. The receptors stem from a man aged 18-55 years with stage II lung adenocarcinoma.

This clone turned up a few times. The CDR3 protein is CASSQAEGYQETQYF. CDR3 sequence (DNA): TGCGCCAGCAGCCAAGCAGAAGGGTACCAAGAGACCCAGTACTTC. The rearrangement uses TRBV4-1 and TRBJ2-5; D is unclear. Germline assignment: CDR1 MGHRA and CDR2 YSYEKL. The length of the CDR3 is 15 residues. Deletions cut 1 base from V and 0 bases from J, with 9 bases between.

The V gene is TRBV9, the J gene TRBJ1-6; D is unclear. The CDR3 runs to 14 residues. Germline V CDR1 and CDR2: SGDLS, YYNGEE. Trimming left V 5 bases short and J 7 bases short, with 13 bases between. CDR3 loop: CASSENWRNSPLHF. DNA for the CDR3: TGTGCCAGCAGTGAAAATTGGCGAAATTCACCCCTCCACTTT.

In this sample, this clone is medium-sized. J is TRBJ2-2 and V is TRBV11-3; 11 nucleotides line up with TRBD2. Losses at the gene ends were 3 bases for V and 1 base for J; bases not matched to a gene: 4. Germline CDR1 is SGHNT and CDR2 is YENEEA. There are 17 residues in the CDR3. Written as DNA, the CDR3 is TGTGCCAGCAGCTTCTTTCTAGCGGGGGGGAACACCGGGGAGCTGTTTTTT. It specifies CASSFFLAGGNTGELFF.

The sample holds a few counts of this clone. The gene calls are TRBV6-8 and TRBJ2-5, with 8 bases lining up with TRBD2. The germline V gene encodes CDR1 MNHGY and CDR2 SAAAGT. The CDR3 totals 13 residues. With 7 bases clipped from V and 5 bases from J, the junction kept 6 bases outside the gene matches. CDR3 protein: CASMSGGGETQYF. CDR3 coding DNA: TGTGCCAGCATGAGCGGGGGCGGGGAGACCCAGTACTTC.

This clone has only a few counts. This chain links TRBV18 with TRBJ1-1; D not resolved. The CDR3 length is 14 residues. The V and J ends lost 6 bases and 0 bases respectively, with 11 bases between them. Germline values: CDR1 KGHSH, CDR2 LQKENI. CDR3 residues: CASSLGRMNTEAFF. The CDR3 DNA reads as TGTGCCAGCTCCCTCGGACGGATGAACACTGAAGCTTTCTTT.

The chain employs TRBV11-3 and TRBJ2-3, with 7 bases that match TRBD2. This CDR3 has 16 residues. Trimming cost V 3 bases and J 2 bases; bases outside gene matches: 8. CDR1 is SGHNT, CDR2 YENEEA, per germline. The CDR3 protein is CASSFRPLANTDTQYF. The CDR3 coding sequence is TGTGCCAGCAGCTTTCGTCCACTAGCGAACACAGATACGCAGTATTTT.

The chain has TRBV19 and TRBJ2-6; tentative D call: TRBD1 (6 bases). V was cut by 5 bases and J by 2 bases, with 13 bases left in between. The CDR3 totals 16 residues. Per germline, CDR1 LNHDA and CDR2 SQIVND (reference sequence). In nucleotides, the CDR3 is TGTGCCAGTAGTCACGACAGGAAGGCTGGGGCCAACGTCCTGACTTTC. Its translation is CASSHDRKAGANVLTF.

In this sample, this clone is medium-sized. This chain links TRBV11-3 with TRBJ1-5; D is perhaps TRBD1 (6 bases). Trimming shortened V by 3 bases and J by 4 bases, and 13 bases separated the two germline ends. This CDR3 region has 15 residues. The germline V gene encodes CDR1 SGHNT and CDR2 YENEEA. Written as DNA, the CDR3 is TGTGCCAGCAGCTTGAGGACAGCAGGGAATCAGCCCCAGCATTTT. Translation gives CASSLRTAGNQPQHF.

The chain uses TRBV19 and TRBJ2-2, with 12 bases matching TRBD2. CDR1 LNHDA and CDR2 SQIVND come from the germline V gene (reference sequence). J was trimmed by 1 base and V by 7 bases; bases with no gene match: 7. CDR3 size: 17 residues. The CDR3 sequence: CASTPRLAGENTGELFF. For the CDR3, the DNA is TGTGCCAGTACCCCCAGACTAGCGGGGGAGAACACCGGGGAGCTGTTTTTT.

This clone was picked up a small number of times. The chain joins TRBV11-3 to TRBJ2-1; 11 nucleotides match TRBD1. Trimming removed 1 base from V and 9 bases from J; junction bases left unmatched: 8. CDR3 length: 16 residues. Germline V gene sequence: CDR1 SGHNT, CDR2 YENEEA. DNA of the CDR3: TGTGCCAGCAGCTTAGTCGGGACAGGGGGTAAAGGTGAGCAGTTCTTC. Translated, it gives CASSLVGTGGKGEQFF.

The chain is built from TRBV11-3 and TRBJ2-1; either TRBD1 or TRBD2 may fit D (5 bases each). Germline CDR1 and CDR2: SGHNT and YENEEA. There are 15 residues in the CDR3. V gave up 3 bases and J gave up 6 bases, with 15 bases separating them. CDR3 nucleotide sequence: TGTGCCAGCAGCTTGTTAGGGACGCTGGGCAATGAGCAGTTCTTC. As protein: CASSLLGTLGNEQFF.

V gene TRBV9 combines with J gene TRBJ2-3, with D tentatively TRBD1 or TRBD2 (5 bases each). There are 15 residues in the CDR3. In germline, CDR1 is SGDLS, CDR2 YYNGEE. The germline V and J ends were trimmed by 2 bases and 4 bases, with 14 bases remaining between them. CDR3 residues: CASSVRPGAPDTQYF. CDR3 nucleotides: TGTGCCAGCAGCGTCCGGCCCGGGGCCCCAGATACGCAGTATTTT.

The table lists this clone with a few counts. The chain links TRBV6-8 to TRBJ1-1; TRBD1 is a possible D gene (5 bases). Germline V gives CDR1 MNHGY, CDR2 SAAAGT. CDR3 length equals 15 residues. V was clipped by 5 bases and J by 0 bases, with 13 bases between them. The CDR3 is CASSRTGKMNTEAFF. The CDR3 nucleotides are TGTGCCAGCAGTAGAACAGGAAAGATGAACACTGAAGCTTTCTTT.

The chain is built from TRBV6-8 and TRBJ2-2, with D perhaps assigned TRBD1 or TRBD2 (5 bases each). Germline V gene lookup returns CDR1 MNHGY and CDR2 SAAAGT. This CDR3 region has 15 residues. Trimming cost V 8 bases and J 2 bases, with 15 bases left between them. CDR3 region: CASSPMGRNTGELFF. CDR3 DNA: TGTGCCAGCTCCCCCATGGGACGTAACACCGGGGAGCTGTTTTTT.

This clone was seen more than once but under ten times. The V and J genes are TRBV11-3 and TRBJ1-5; D unclear. Trimming took 5 bases from V and 1 from J, leaving 15 bases between them. Germline V gives CDR1 SGHNT, CDR2 YENEEA. The CDR3 has 16 residues. The CDR3 DNA reads TGTGCCAGCAGCCAACAAATGGGAGTAAGCAATCAGCCCCAGCATTTT. Residues: CASSQQMGVSNQPQHF. The complete variable domain, with remaining parts taken from reference TRBV11-3 and TRBJ1-5, reads EAGVVQSPRYKIIEKKQPVAFWCNPISGHNTLYWYLQNLGQGPELLIRYENEEAVDDSQLPKDRFSAERLKGVDSTLKIQPAELGDSAVYLCASSQQMGVSNQPQHFGDGTRLSIL.

In its sample, this clone is large. The J gene is TRBJ2-6, the V gene TRBV28; D remains unclear. This CDR3 spans 14 amino acids. Per the germline V gene, CDR1 is MDHEN and CDR2 is SYDVKM. V dropped 6 bases and J dropped 4 bases, with 10 bases sitting between them. The CDR3 reads CASSPQTGANVLTF. The CDR3 DNA reads as TGTGCCAGCAGCCCCCAGACCGGGGCCAACGTCCTGACTTTC.